The 5 T cell receptor beta chains below were found in one sample sequenced in a study of blood T cell repertoires in COVID-19. Produced via immunoSEQ multiplex PCR; TCRdb's table is partial and in-frame only. The sample lists roughly 260,000 clones, about nine tenths occurring once. The sequencing sample was made of peripheral blood. The receptors here all came from a person aged 18 to 30 with COVID-19, enrolled during active disease.

The V and J genes are TRBV3-1 (or the pseudogene TRBV3-2) and TRBJ1-5, with D uncertain. The CDR3 length is 15 residues. V lost 4 bases and J 4 bases, leaving 14 bases between the germline ends. Per the germline V gene, CDR1 is LGHDT and CDR2 is YNNKEL (reference sequence). The CDR3 loop reads CASSRGVLQNQPQHF. The CDR3 DNA reads TGTGCCAGCAGCCGAGGAGTTCTCCAAAATCAGCCCCAGCATTTT.

This chain connects TRBV6-2 or TRBV6-3 to TRBJ1-5; D is ambiguous. The germline V and J ends were trimmed by 2 bases and 4 bases, with 9 bases remaining between them. This CDR3 is 14 amino acids long. CDR1 is MNHEY, CDR2 SVGEGT, per germline. CDR3 protein: CASSYLGKNQPQHF. In DNA, the CDR3 is TGTGCCAGCAGTTACCTAGGCAAGAATCAGCCCCAGCATTTT.

J is TRBJ2-7 and V is TRBV6-5; 7 bases are a match to TRBD1. J lost 1 base, V lost 10 bases, and 4 bases had no gene match. This CDR3 has 12 residues. Germline CDR1 reads MNHEY; CDR2 reads SVGAGI. CDR3 amino acids: CATLTGSYEQYF. CDR3 nucleotide sequence: TGTGCCACCTTGACAGGGTCCTACGAGCAGTACTTC.

The chain links TRBV12-3 or TRBV12-4 to TRBJ1-5; 7 bases align to TRBD1. This CDR3 is 13 amino acids long. Germline trimming cut 5 bases from V and 6 bases from J; bases unmatched to any gene: 4. CDR3 bases: TGTGCCAGCAGTGACAGGGCCAGTCAGCCCCAGCATTTT. It translates to CASSDRASQPQHF.

This chain uses TRBV3-1 (or the pseudogene TRBV3-2) with TRBJ2-2; the D is unclear. Between the trimmed V and J ends, which lost 1 base and 8 bases, there was a span of 11 bases. Germline V lookup: CDR1 LGHDT, CDR2 YNNKEL (reference sequence). This CDR3 comprises 14 residues. In nucleotides, the CDR3 is TGTGCCAGCAGCCAAGTTAACTTAGTAGGGGAGCTGTTTTTT. Translated: CASSQVNLVGELFF.